This TCR beta chain was documented in a study of blood T cell repertoires in COVID-19. Clones were sequenced by immunoSEQ multiplex PCR, and TCRdb holds only the in-frame ones, with some missing. The profile covers 95,000 to 110,000 clones, with approximately 88% appearing a single time and 6.8% taken by the ten largest. Germline CDR1 reads SGHTA; CDR2 reads FQGNSA. The CDR3 contains 15 residues. J gave up 6 bases and V 4 bases, and 8 bases lay outside the gene matches. Specimen: peripheral blood. The chain carries TRBV7-2 and TRBJ1-5; TRBD1 matches at 8 bases. This receptor was taken from a man over 45 with active or convalescent COVID-19. The CDR3 sequence is CASSWTDRGGQPQHF. The CDR3 DNA is TGTGCCAGCAGCTGGACAGACAGGGGAGGTCAGCCCCAGCATTTT.